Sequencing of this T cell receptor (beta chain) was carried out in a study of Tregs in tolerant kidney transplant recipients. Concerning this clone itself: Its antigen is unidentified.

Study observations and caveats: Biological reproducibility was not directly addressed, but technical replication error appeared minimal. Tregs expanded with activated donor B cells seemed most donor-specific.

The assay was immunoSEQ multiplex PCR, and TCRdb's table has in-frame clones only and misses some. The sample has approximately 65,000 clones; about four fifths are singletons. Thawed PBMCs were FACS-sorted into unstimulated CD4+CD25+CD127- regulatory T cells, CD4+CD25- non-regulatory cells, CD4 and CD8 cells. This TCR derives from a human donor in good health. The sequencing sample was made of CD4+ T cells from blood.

The CDR3 spells CASSFYGQPQHF. CDR3 nucleotide sequence: TGTGCCAGCAGCTTCTACGGTCAGCCCCAGCATTTT. The genes are TRBV11-3 and TRBJ1-5; unclear D gene. CDR1 and CDR2 (germline): SGHNT, YENEEA. CDR3 length: 12 amino acids. V lost 3 bases and J 6 bases, leaving 6 bases between the germline ends.